This T cell receptor (beta chain) was captured in a study of type 1 regulatory T cells. In the study overall: An in vitro protocol generated T-allo10, a Tr1-enriched, alloantigen-specific CD4 T cell product. Study conclusions and caveats: Tr1 cells had a more restricted TCR repertoire than non-Tr1 cells.

This clonotype has more than one count but fewer than ten. Its target is not known. TCRdb re-analysed the reads in MiXCR, keeping a single row per CDR3 protein. This table has about 62,000 distinct CDR3 sequences, over 50% appearing once. This CDR3 spans 14 amino acids. Germline V CDR1 and CDR2: DFQATT, SNEGSKA (reference sequence). V lost 4 bases and J lost 6; bases outside the gene matches: 4. Sequenced sample: cultured non-Tr1 T cells, either the whole culture or a sorted T cell fraction (not recorded which). The chain links TRBV20-1 to TRBJ2-2; TRBD1 matches at 11 bases. The TCR was taken from a human donor in good health. The CDR3: CSATGTGGAGELFF. The CDR3 nucleotides are TGCAGTGCTACCGGGACAGGGGGTGCCGGGGAGCTGTTTTTT.